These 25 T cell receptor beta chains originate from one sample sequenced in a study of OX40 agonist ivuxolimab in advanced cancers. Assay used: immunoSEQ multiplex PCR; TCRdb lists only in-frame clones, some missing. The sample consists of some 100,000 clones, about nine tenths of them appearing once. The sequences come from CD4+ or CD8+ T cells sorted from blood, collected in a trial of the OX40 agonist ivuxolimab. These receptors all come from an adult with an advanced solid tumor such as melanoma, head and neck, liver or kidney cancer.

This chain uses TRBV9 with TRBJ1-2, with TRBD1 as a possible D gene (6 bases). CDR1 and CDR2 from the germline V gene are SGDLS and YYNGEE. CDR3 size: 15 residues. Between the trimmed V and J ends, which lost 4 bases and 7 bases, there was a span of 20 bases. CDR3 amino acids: CASSPRTVPFGGYTF. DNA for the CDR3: TGTGCCAGCAGCCCCCGGACAGTTCCCTTCGGTGGCTACACCTTC.

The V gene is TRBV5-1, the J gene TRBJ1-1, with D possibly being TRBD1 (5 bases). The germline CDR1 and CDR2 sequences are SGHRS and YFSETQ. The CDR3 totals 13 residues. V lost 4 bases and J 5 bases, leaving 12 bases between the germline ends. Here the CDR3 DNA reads TGCGCCAGCAGCCCCGGGGGGGTTACTGAAGCTTTCTTT. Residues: CASSPGGVTEAFF.

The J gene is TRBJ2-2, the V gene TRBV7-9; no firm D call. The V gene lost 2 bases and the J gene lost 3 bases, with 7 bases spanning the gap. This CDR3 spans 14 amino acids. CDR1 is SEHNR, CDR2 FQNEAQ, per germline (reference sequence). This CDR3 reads CASSLRAHTGELFF. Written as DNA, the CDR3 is TGTGCCAGCAGCTTAAGGGCTCACACCGGGGAGCTGTTTTTT.

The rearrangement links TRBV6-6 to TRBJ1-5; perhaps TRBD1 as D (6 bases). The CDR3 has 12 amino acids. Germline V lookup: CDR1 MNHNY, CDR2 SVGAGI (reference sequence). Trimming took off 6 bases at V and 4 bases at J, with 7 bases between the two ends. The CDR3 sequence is CASRQGNQPQHF. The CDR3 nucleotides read TGTGCCAGCAGACAGGGTAATCAGCCCCAGCATTTT.

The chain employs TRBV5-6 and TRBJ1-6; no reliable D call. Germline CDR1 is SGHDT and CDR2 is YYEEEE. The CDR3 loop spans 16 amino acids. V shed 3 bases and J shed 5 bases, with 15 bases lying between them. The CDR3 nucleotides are TGTGCCAGCAGCTCGGTCCCTTACCGCCATAATTCACCCCTCCACTTT. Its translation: CASSSVPYRHNSPLHF. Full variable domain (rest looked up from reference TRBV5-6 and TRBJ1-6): DAGVTQSPTHLIKTRGQQVTLRCSPKSGHDTVSWYQQALGQGPQFIFQYYEEEERQRGNFPDRFSGHQFPNYSSELNVNALLLGDSALYLCASSSVPYRHNSPLHFGNGTRLTVT.

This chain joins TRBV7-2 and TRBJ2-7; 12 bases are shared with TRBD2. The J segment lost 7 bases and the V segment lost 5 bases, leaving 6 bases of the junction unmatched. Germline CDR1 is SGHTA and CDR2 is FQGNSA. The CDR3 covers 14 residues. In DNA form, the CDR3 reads TGTGCCAGCAGCCCCCTAGCGGGAGGGCCGGAGCAGTACGTC. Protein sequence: CASSPLAGGPEQYV.

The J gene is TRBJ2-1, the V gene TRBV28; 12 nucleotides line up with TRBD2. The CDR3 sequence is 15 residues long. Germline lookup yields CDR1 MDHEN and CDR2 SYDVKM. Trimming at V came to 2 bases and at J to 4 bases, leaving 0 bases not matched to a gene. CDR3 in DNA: TGTGCCAGCAGTTTACTAGCGGGAGGGTACAATGAGCAGTTCTTC. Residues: CASSLLAGGYNEQFF.

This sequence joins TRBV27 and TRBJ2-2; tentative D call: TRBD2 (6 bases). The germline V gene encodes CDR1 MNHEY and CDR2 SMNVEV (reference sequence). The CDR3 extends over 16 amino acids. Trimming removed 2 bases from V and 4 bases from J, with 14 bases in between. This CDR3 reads CASSLTSRPITGELFF. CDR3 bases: TGTGCCAGCAGTTTAACTAGCCGACCCATCACCGGGGAGCTGTTTTTT.

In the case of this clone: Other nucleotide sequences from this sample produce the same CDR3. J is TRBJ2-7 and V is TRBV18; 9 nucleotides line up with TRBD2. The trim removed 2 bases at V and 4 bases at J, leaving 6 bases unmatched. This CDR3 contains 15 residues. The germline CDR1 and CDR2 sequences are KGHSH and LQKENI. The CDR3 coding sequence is TGTGCCAGCTCACCAGCGGGAGGGCCTAGTTACGAGCAGTACTTC. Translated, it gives CASSPAGGPSYEQYF.

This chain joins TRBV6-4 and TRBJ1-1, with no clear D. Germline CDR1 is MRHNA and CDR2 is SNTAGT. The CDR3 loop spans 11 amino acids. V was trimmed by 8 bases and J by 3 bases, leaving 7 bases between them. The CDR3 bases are TGTGCCAGCTCTGCCCACACTGAAGCTTTCTTT. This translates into CASSAHTEAFF.

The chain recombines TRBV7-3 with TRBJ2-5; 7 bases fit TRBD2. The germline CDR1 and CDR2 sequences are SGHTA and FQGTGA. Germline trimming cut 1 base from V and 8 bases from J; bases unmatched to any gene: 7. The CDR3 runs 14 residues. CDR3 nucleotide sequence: TGTGCCAGCAGCTTAAGTGTGGCTAGCGGAACCCAGTACTTC. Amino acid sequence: CASSLSVASGTQYF.

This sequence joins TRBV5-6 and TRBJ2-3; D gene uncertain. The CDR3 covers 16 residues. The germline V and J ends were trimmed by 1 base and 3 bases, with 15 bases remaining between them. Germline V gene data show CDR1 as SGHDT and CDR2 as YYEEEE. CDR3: CASSLFVQLRTDTQYF. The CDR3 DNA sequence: TGTGCCAGCAGCTTGTTTGTCCAGCTCAGGACAGATACGCAGTATTTT.

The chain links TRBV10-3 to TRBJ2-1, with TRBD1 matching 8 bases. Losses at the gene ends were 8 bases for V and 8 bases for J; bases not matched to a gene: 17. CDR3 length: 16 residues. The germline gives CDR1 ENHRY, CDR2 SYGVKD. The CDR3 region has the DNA TGTGCCATCGGTCTAGGTTCTGGACAGGGTGTCCATGAGCAGTTCTTC. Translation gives CAIGLGSGQGVHEQFF.

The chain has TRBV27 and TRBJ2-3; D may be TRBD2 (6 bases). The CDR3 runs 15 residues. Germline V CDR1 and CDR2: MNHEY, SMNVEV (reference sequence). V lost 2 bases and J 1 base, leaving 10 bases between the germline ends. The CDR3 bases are TGTGCCAGCAGTTTAACCGGGACTCGCACAGATACGCAGTATTTT. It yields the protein CASSLTGTRTDTQYF.

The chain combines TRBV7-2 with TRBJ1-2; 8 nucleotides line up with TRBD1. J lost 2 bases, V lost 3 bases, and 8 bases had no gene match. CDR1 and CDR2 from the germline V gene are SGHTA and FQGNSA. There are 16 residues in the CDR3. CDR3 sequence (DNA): TGTGCCAGCAGCTTGGGACCGTGGACAGGGAACTATGGCTACACCTTC. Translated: CASSLGPWTGNYGYTF.

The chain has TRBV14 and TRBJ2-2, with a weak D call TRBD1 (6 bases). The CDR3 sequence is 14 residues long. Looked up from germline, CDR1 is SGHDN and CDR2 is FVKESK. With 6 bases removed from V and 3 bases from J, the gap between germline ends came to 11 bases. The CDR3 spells CASRKGVYTGELFF. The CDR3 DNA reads TGTGCCAGCAGAAAGGGGGTCTACACCGGGGAGCTGTTTTTT.

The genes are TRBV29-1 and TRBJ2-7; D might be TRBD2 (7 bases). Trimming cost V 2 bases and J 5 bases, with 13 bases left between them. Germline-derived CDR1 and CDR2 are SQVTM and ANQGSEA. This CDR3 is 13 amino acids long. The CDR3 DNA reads TGCAGCGTTGAAAAGGGGGGGACGAACGAGCAGTACTTC. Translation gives CSVEKGGTNEQYF.

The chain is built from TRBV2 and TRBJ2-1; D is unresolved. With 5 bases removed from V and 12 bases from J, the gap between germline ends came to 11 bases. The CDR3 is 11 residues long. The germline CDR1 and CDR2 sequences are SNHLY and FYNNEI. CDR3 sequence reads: CASSYDTWQFF. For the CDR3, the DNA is TGTGCCAGCAGTTACGACACGTGGCAGTTCTTC.

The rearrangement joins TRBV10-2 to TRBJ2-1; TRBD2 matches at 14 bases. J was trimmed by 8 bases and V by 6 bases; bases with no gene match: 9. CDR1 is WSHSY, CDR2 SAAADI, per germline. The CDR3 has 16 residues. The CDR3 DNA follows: TGCGCCAGCAGGGCCCCCGGGACTAGCGGGAGTTATGAGCAGTTCTTC. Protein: CASRAPGTSGSYEQFF.

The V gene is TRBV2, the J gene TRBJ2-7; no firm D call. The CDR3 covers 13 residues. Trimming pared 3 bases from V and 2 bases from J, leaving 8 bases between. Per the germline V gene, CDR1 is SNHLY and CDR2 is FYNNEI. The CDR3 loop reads CASSDRAPYEQYF. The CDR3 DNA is TGTGCCAGCAGTGATCGGGCCCCCTACGAGCAGTACTTC.

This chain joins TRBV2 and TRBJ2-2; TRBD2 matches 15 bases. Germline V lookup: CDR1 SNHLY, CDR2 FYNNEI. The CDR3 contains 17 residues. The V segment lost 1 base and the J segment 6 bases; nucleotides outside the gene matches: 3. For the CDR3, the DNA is TGTGCCAGCAGTGAAGGGACTAGCGGGAGGGCGTCCGGGGAGCTGTTTTTT. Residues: CASSEGTSGRASGELFF.

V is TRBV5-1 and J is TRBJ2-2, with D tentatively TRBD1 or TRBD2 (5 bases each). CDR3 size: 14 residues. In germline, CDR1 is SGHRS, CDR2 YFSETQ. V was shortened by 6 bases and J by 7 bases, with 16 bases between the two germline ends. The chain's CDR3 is CASTRDGTFGELFF. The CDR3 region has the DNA TGCGCCAGCACCCGGGACGGTACCTTCGGGGAGCTGTTTTTT.

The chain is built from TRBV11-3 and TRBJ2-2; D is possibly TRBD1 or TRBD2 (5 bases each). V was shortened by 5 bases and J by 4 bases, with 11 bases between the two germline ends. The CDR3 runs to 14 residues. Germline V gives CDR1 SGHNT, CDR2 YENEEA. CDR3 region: CASSVQGRTGELFF. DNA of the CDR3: TGTGCCAGCAGCGTCCAGGGACGCACCGGGGAGCTGTTTTTT.

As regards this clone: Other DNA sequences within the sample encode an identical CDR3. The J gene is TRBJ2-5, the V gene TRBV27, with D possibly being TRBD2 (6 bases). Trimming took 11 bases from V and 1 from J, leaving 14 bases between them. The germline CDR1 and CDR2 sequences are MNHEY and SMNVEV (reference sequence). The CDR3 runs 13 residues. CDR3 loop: CASRGTTQETQYF. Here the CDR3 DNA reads TGTGCCTCTCGCGGGACCACCCAAGAGACCCAGTACTTC.

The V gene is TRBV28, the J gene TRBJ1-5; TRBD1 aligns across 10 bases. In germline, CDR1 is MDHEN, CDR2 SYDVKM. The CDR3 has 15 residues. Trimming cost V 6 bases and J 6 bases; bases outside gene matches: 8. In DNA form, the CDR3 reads TGTGCCAGCAGGCCCGGGACAGGGGTCGGTCAGCCCCAGCATTTT. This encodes CASRPGTGVGQPQHF.